This T cell receptor (beta chain) was obtained from a study of shared clonotypes between healthy human individuals. Execution of the assay was at deep level. Methods used by the authors: Because ImmunoSEQ provided only junction sequences with no quality scores, the filtering differed. The method was immunoSEQ multiplex PCR; TCRdb's version includes in-frame clones alone and lacks a portion of them. D and trimming come from the DNA, and the V and J calls and clone size come from that table. The sample consists of about 1 million clones, 78% of them appearing once. Of note for this clone: Its antigen is not identified.

Notes on the study in general: Larger richness was generally estimated for naive than memory subsets.

Every contributor of samples was a Caucasian grown-up residing in Nashville, Tennessee. Trimming removed 4 bases from V and 8 bases from J, with 16 bases in between. Germline V gene sequence: CDR1 SGHTA, CDR2 FQGNSA. This CDR3 comprises 14 residues. This TCR was recovered from a man younger than 35 in good health. Some clones in this sample may be carry-over from other donors' samples. Specimen: memory CD4+ T cells from PBMCs. Noted subset: CD45RA-negative fraction. V is TRBV7-2 and J is TRBJ2-3; D gene uncertain. CDR3 coding DNA: TGTGCCAGCAGCTCGCCTCGTATAGGCGGTACGCAGTATTTT. Its translation: CASSSPRIGGTQYF.